This T cell receptor beta chain was sequenced for a study of technical replicates of blood from several donors. Profiling relied on immunoSEQ multiplex PCR, and the TCRdb table lists in-frame clones only, not all of them. The profile shows about 75,000 clones, 91% of them singletons. Looked up from germline, CDR1 is GTSNPN and CDR2 is SVGIG (reference sequence). The CDR3 sequence is 12 residues long. V gave up 5 bases and J gave up 8 bases, with 15 bases separating them. This chain connects TRBV30 to TRBJ1-1, with a weak D call TRBD1 (6 bases). Sequencing used T cells isolated from PBMCs. The clonotype was recovered from a human donor in good health. Some clones in this sample may be carry-over from other donors' samples. Here the CDR3 DNA reads TGTGCCTGGGACTCCAGGGGCTTAGAAGCTTTCTTT. Translated: CAWDSRGLEAFF.